These 25 T cell receptor beta chains share one sample of origin, sequenced in a study of shared T cell receptors in the human thymus. Profiling relied on immunoSEQ multiplex PCR, and the TCRdb table lists in-frame clones only, not all of them. The sample has 500,000 to 750,000 clones; over 75% are singletons. The data were also submitted as part of a second study, on human thymus T cells.

Material for sequencing was thymocytes. These receptors all come from a boy under two years old with a congenital heart defect.

The CDR3 loop is CASSYGGGMGYTF. CDR3 nucleotide sequence: TGTGCCAGCAGTTATGGGGGAGGTATGGGCTACACCTTC. The chain is built from TRBV28 and TRBJ1-2; a weak D match, TRBD1 (5 bases). V dropped 4 bases and J dropped 8 bases, with 14 bases sitting between them. CDR3 length: 13 residues. CDR1 is MDHEN and CDR2 is SYDVKM in the germline V gene.

The genes are TRBV4-2 and TRBJ2-7; D is possibly TRBD1 (5 bases). The germline V gene has CDR1 LGHNA and CDR2 YNFKEQ. V was clipped by 0 bases and J by 6 bases, with 9 bases between them. This CDR3 is built from 13 residues. For the CDR3, the DNA is TGTGCCAGCAGCCAAGATATTGGGGCCGAGCAGTACTTC. It yields the protein CASSQDIGAEQYF.

The rearrangement uses TRBV4-3 and TRBJ2-6; TRBD1 is a possible D gene (6 bases). V was pared by 4 bases and J by 2 bases, with 15 bases between. Germline V gene lookup returns CDR1 LGHNA and CDR2 YSLEER. The CDR3 runs to 17 residues. CDR3 residues: CASSPTTGWAGANVLTF. CDR3 in DNA: TGCGCCAGCAGCCCCACGACAGGATGGGCTGGGGCCAACGTCCTGACTTTC.

The rearrangement uses TRBV28 and TRBJ2-7; 10 nucleotides align to TRBD2. CDR3 length equals 19 residues. The germline V gene has CDR1 MDHEN and CDR2 SYDVKM. The V gene end was trimmed by 0 bases and the J gene end by 3 bases; junction bases not matched to a gene: 14. The CDR3 protein is CASSLWDPLGAGGNYEQYF. The CDR3 nucleotides are TGTGCCAGCAGTTTATGGGATCCCCTTGGAGCGGGAGGGAACTACGAGCAGTACTTC.

This chain connects TRBV29-1 to TRBJ2-3; 12 positions match TRBD2. The germline V gene has CDR1 SQVTM and CDR2 ANQGSEA. The ends lost 2 bases at V and 3 bases at J; junction bases unmatched: 9. This CDR3 region has 17 residues. CDR3 sequence (DNA): TGCAGCGTTGAATGGACTAGCGGGATCCCCGAAACAGATACGCAGTATTTT. Its protein is CSVEWTSGIPETDTQYF.

The rearrangement joins TRBV15 to TRBJ2-2, with TRBD2 identical over 9 bases. Germline V CDR1 and CDR2: LNHNV, YYDKDF (reference sequence). CDR3 size: 17 residues. With 8 bases clipped from V and 3 bases from J, the junction kept 13 bases outside the gene matches. The CDR3 DNA reads TGTGCCACCTGGACTGGGCGGGAGGGCCCCGACACCGGGGAGCTGTTTTTT. Its protein product is CATWTGREGPDTGELFF.

This clone was counted between two and nine times. The chain links TRBV4-3 to TRBJ2-7; 8 bases line up with TRBD2. Germline V CDR1 and CDR2: LGHNA, YSLEER. Trimming took 1 base from V and 1 from J; bases not matched to a gene: 6. The CDR3 totals 16 residues. This chain's CDR3 is CASSQVPTSASYEQYF. The CDR3 DNA is TGCGCCAGCAGCCAAGTTCCGACTAGCGCGTCCTACGAGCAGTACTTC.

This clone was picked up a small number of times. The gene calls are TRBV18 and TRBJ2-7; 7 positions match TRBD2. The germline V gene encodes CDR1 KGHSH and CDR2 LQKENI. Trimming took 1 base from V and 5 from J; bases not matched to a gene: 8. This CDR3 is built from 15 residues. CDR3 sequence reads: CASSPLIGTKDEQYF. The DNA of the CDR3 is TGTGCCAGCTCACCACTTATCGGGACTAAGGACGAGCAGTACTTC. Supplemented by reference TRBV18 and TRBJ2-7, the full variable domain reads NAGVMQNPRHLVRRRGQEARLRCSPMKGHSHVYWYRQLPEEGLKFMVYLQKENIIDESGMPKERFSAEFPKEGPSILRIQQVVRGDSAAYFCASSPLIGTKDEQYFGPGTRLTVT.

This sequence joins TRBV18 and TRBJ2-1; TRBD1 might be the D (5 bases). This CDR3 spans 17 amino acids. V dropped 2 bases and J dropped 7 bases, with 21 bases sitting between them. CDR1 is KGHSH and CDR2 is LQKENI in the germline V gene. In DNA form, the CDR3 reads TGTGCCAGCTCACCAAGGGGCAGACGAAACTATGGTAATGAGCAGTTCTTC. It translates to CASSPRGRRNYGNEQFF.

The rearrangement uses TRBV11-2 and TRBJ2-1; the match to TRBD2 covers 7 bases. Germline CDR1 reads SGHAT; CDR2 reads FQNNGV. With 2 bases clipped from V and 3 bases from J, the junction kept 13 bases outside the gene matches. The CDR3 totals 18 residues. The CDR3 loop is CASSLKGISGIYYNEQFF. CDR3 bases: TGTGCCAGCAGCTTAAAGGGAATAAGCGGGATTTACTACAATGAGCAGTTCTTC.

The chain links TRBV19 to TRBJ2-1; perhaps TRBD2 as D (6 bases). With 4 bases removed from V and 4 bases from J, the gap between germline ends came to 8 bases. CDR1 and CDR2 from the germline V gene are LNHDA and SQIVND (reference sequence). The CDR3 runs to 13 residues. The CDR3 nucleotides are TGTGCCAGTAGTAGCGGGATTTACAATGAGCAGTTCTTC. It is translated as CASSSGIYNEQFF.

This clone was recorded once. This sequence joins TRBV6-5 and TRBJ1-2, with 7 bases identical to TRBD1. CDR3 size: 13 residues. The V gene's germline CDR1 is MNHEY and CDR2 SVGAGI. After removal of 6 bases from V and 4 bases from J, the junction contained 5 bases not matched to a gene. This CDR3 reads CASSQGQSYGYTF. The CDR3 DNA reads as TGTGCCAGCAGCCAGGGACAGAGCTATGGCTACACCTTC.

The chain is built from TRBV6-5 and TRBJ2-3; TRBD1 matches 7 bases. This CDR3 region has 16 residues. Trimming cost V 2 bases and J 4 bases; bases outside gene matches: 9. From germline, CDR1 is MNHEY and CDR2 SVGAGI. The CDR3 loop is CASSYRQGELPDTQYF. CDR3 bases: TGTGCCAGCAGTTACCGACAGGGAGAGTTACCAGATACGCAGTATTTT.

The V and J genes are TRBV18 and TRBJ1-5, with no clear D. The V gene lost 3 bases and the J gene lost 6 bases, with 9 bases spanning the gap. CDR3 size: 13 residues. CDR1 and CDR2 from the germline V gene are KGHSH and LQKENI. CDR3 coding DNA: TGTGCCAGCTCACCGCTCTCGGGTCAGCCCCAGCATTTT. It is translated as CASSPLSGQPQHF. Filled out from reference TRBV18 and TRBJ1-5, the complete variable domain reads NAGVMQNPRHLVRRRGQEARLRCSPMKGHSHVYWYRQLPEEGLKFMVYLQKENIIDESGMPKERFSAEFPKEGPSILRIQQVVRGDSAAYFCASSPLSGQPQHFGDGTRLSIL.

V usage is TRBV10-3 and J usage is TRBJ2-1, with TRBD2 matching 9 bases. V lost 10 bases and J lost 5; bases outside the gene matches: 6. Germline CDR1 is ENHRY and CDR2 is SYGVKD. CDR3 size: 13 residues. The CDR3 DNA reads as TGTGCCACAGAACGGACTAGCGACAATGAGCAGTTCTTC. This gives the protein CATERTSDNEQFF.

The chain joins TRBV14 to TRBJ2-7, with D maybe TRBD1 (6 bases). V lost 4 bases to trimming and J lost 5 bases, with 21 bases between them. CDR3 length: 16 residues. The germline gives CDR1 SGHDN, CDR2 FVKESK. The CDR3 DNA reads TGTGCCAGCAGCCCTAAAGAGGGGGACGGCGCCCACGAGCAGTACTTC. Amino acid sequence: CASSPKEGDGAHEQYF. Together with reference TRBV14 and TRBJ2-7, the CDR3 gives the full variable domain: EAGVTQFPSHSVIEKGQTVTLRCDPISGHDNLYWYRRVMGKEIKFLLHFVKESKQDESGMPNNRFLAERTGGTYSTLKVQPAELEDSGVYFCASSPKEGDGAHEQYFGPGTRLTVT.

The gene calls are TRBV6-6 and TRBJ2-7; D is unresolved. Trimming left V 7 bases short and J 0 bases short, with 13 bases between. The CDR3 has 14 amino acids. Germline assignment: CDR1 MNHNY and CDR2 SVGAGI (reference sequence). The DNA of the CDR3 is TGTGCCAGCACCTCTCAGGCACGCTCCTACGAGCAGTACTTC. Amino acid sequence: CASTSQARSYEQYF.

The V call is TRBV5-1, the J call TRBJ2-7; 10 nucleotides align to TRBD1. After removal of 4 bases from V and 0 bases from J, the junction contained 7 bases not matched to a gene. The CDR3 has 16 residues. The V gene's germline CDR1 is SGHRS and CDR2 YFSETQ. CDR3 loop: CASSLTGTGDSYEQYF. The CDR3 DNA sequence: TGCGCCAGCAGCCTTACCGGGACAGGGGACTCCTACGAGCAGTACTTC.

This rearrangement joins TRBV27 to TRBJ2-1; perhaps TRBD1 as D (5 bases). CDR1 and CDR2 from the germline V gene are MNHEY and SMNVEV (reference sequence). The CDR3 covers 18 residues. The V end lost 2 bases, the J end lost 0 bases, and 17 bases lay between the germline ends. This CDR3 reads CASSLPPHPDNSYNEQFF. CDR3 nucleotide sequence: TGTGCCAGCAGTTTACCCCCACATCCGGACAACTCCTACAATGAGCAGTTCTTC.

V is TRBV6-5 and J is TRBJ1-5; TRBD1 is a possible D gene (5 bases). Germline CDR1 reads MNHEY; CDR2 reads SVGAGI. Between the trimmed V and J ends, which lost 3 bases and 3 bases, there was a span of 12 bases. The CDR3 runs to 15 residues. The CDR3 DNA is TGTGCCAGCAGTTATGGGCAGGGCAACAATCAGCCCCAGCATTTT. It translates to CASSYGQGNNQPQHF.

J is TRBJ2-1 and V is TRBV27; D might be TRBD1 (5 bases). Germline CDR1 is MNHEY and CDR2 is SMNVEV (reference sequence). Trimming cost V 2 bases and J 0 bases, with 11 bases left between them. This CDR3 is built from 16 residues. CDR3 protein: CASSLRGVSSYNEQFF. CDR3 coding DNA: TGTGCCAGCAGTTTAAGGGGTGTTAGCTCCTACAATGAGCAGTTCTTC.

This chain uses TRBV6-1 with TRBJ1-5, with TRBD1 matching over 9 bases. V lost 3 bases, J lost 1 base, and 10 bases stayed unmatched. The CDR3 contains 18 residues. CDR1 and CDR2 from the germline V gene are MNHNS and SASEGT. CDR3 bases: TGTGCCAGCAGTGATAAGGGACAGGGACGCCGCAGCAATCAGCCCCAGCATTTT. This encodes CASSDKGQGRRSNQPQHF.

This clone was counted a few times. This chain joins TRBV30 and TRBJ1-2; D perhaps matches TRBD1 (5 bases). The CDR3 length is 15 residues. From germline, CDR1 is GTSNPN and CDR2 SVGIG (reference sequence). The V end lost 0 bases, the J end lost 5 bases, and 16 bases lay between the germline ends. The CDR3 protein is CAWSVDRFIQYGYTF. CDR3 in DNA: TGTGCCTGGAGTGTTGACAGATTCATCCAATATGGCTACACCTTC.

This clone was detected only once. The rearrangement joins TRBV4-2 to TRBJ2-7, with 12 nucleotides matching TRBD2. J gave up 7 bases and V 4 bases, and 11 bases lay outside the gene matches. The CDR3 covers 16 residues. Germline V gene lookup returns CDR1 LGHNA and CDR2 YNFKEQ. This CDR3 reads CASSRTTGLAGWEQYF. In nucleotides, the CDR3 is TGTGCCAGCAGCCGTACTACGGGACTAGCGGGTTGGGAGCAGTACTTC.

This chain joins TRBV5-1 and TRBJ2-1, with D possibly being TRBD2 (5 bases). Trimming shortened V by 4 bases and J by 0 bases, and 17 bases separated the two germline ends. The CDR3 is made up of 17 amino acids. The germline V gene has CDR1 SGHRS and CDR2 YFSETQ. CDR3 DNA sequence: TGCGCCAGCAGCCCTCATCCCTTCGGGGACTCCTACAATGAGCAGTTCTTC. This translates into CASSPHPFGDSYNEQFF.